The 15 T cell receptor beta chains given below trace back to one sample, sequenced in a study of blood T cell repertoires in COVID-19. The repertoire was sequenced with immunoSEQ multiplex PCR; TCRdb's copy has only in-frame clones and lacks some. The table shows approximately 52,000 clones, with roughly nine tenths occurring only once. Specimen: peripheral blood. The receptors stem from a man in his 60s with active COVID-19.

This clone showed up just once. The CDR3 sequence: CTSSLQPQDRVLDEQYF. The CDR3 nucleotides read TGCACCAGCAGCCTTCAACCCCAGGACAGGGTACTCGACGAGCAGTACTTC. The V call is TRBV1, the J call TRBJ2-7; the D call in the table, TRBD1, was not verified against the DNA. TRBV1 counts as a pseudogene. The CDR3 is 17 residues long.

The rearrangement links TRBV6-6 to TRBJ2-7; a possible D gene is TRBD1 (5 bases). Per germline, CDR1 MNHNY and CDR2 SVGAGI (reference sequence). The CDR3 length is 14 residues. The V and J ends lost 6 bases and 7 bases respectively, with 19 bases between them. CDR3 nucleotide sequence: TGTGCCAGCAGGACTCTGACAGAATCAGGGGAGCAGTACTTC. Protein product: CASRTLTESGEQYF.

The rearrangement uses TRBV18 and TRBJ2-7, with 10 bases aligning to TRBD1. Losses at the gene ends were 4 bases for V and 2 bases for J; bases not matched to a gene: 8. Germline V CDR1 and CDR2: KGHSH, LQKENI. CDR3 length: 16 amino acids. The CDR3 coding sequence is TGTGCCAGCTCACGTTCAGCCGGGACAGGGGCCTACGAGCAGTACTTC. As protein: CASSRSAGTGAYEQYF.

The chain has TRBV7-9 and TRBJ2-3, with 9 bases identical to TRBD2. This CDR3 comprises 16 residues. Germline CDR1 and CDR2: SEHNR and FQNEAQ (reference sequence). V trimming: 2 bases; J trimming: 4 bases; junction bases outside the gene matches: 7. The CDR3 sequence: CASSLLLAGEADTQYF. CDR3 nucleotide sequence: TGTGCCAGCAGCTTACTCTTAGCGGGAGAGGCAGATACGCAGTATTTT.

This clone was seen more than once but under ten times. The rearrangement uses TRBV25-1 and TRBJ2-7; D is possibly TRBD1 (6 bases). V was trimmed by 3 bases and J by 3 bases, leaving 15 bases between them. Looked up from germline, CDR1 is MGHDK and CDR2 is SYGVNS. The CDR3 runs to 15 residues. In DNA, the CDR3 is TGTGCCAGCAGTGACCTAGGACAGACTGACTACGAGCAGTACTTC. Its translation: CASSDLGQTDYEQYF.

The rearrangement joins TRBV7-2 to TRBJ1-5, with TRBD1 as a possible D gene (5 bases). Per germline, CDR1 SGHTA and CDR2 FQGNSA. Trimming shortened V by 4 bases and J by 4 bases, and 14 bases separated the two germline ends. The CDR3 sequence is 15 residues long. CDR3 in DNA: TGTGCCAGCAGCTCGATGGGGGGAGGTAATCAGCCCCAGCATTTT. This gives the protein CASSSMGGGNQPQHF. The full variable domain, rest sourced from reference TRBV7-2 and TRBJ1-5, is GAGVSQSPSNKVTEKGKDVELRCDPISGHTALYWYRQSLGQGLEFLIYFQGNSAPDKSGLPSDRFSAERTGGSVSTLTIQRTQQEDSAVYLCASSSMGGGNQPQHFGDGTRLSIL.

The rearrangement joins TRBV15 to TRBJ2-2; 7 nucleotides align to TRBD1. Germline V gene lookup returns CDR1 LNHNV and CDR2 YYDKDF (reference sequence). Trimming took 4 bases from V and 5 from J; bases not matched to a gene: 1. The CDR3 is 13 amino acids. This chain's CDR3 is CATSTRGTGELFF. The DNA of the CDR3 is TGTGCCACCAGCACCAGGGGGACCGGGGAGCTGTTTTTT.

The J gene is TRBJ2-7, the V gene TRBV7-8, with D unresolved. The V end lost 3 bases, the J end lost 0 bases, and 3 bases lay between the germline ends. Germline assignment: CDR1 SGHVS and CDR2 FQNEAQ. The CDR3 has 12 residues. The CDR3 DNA is TGTGCCAGCAGCTTCTCCTCCTACGAGCAGTACTTC. Translating gives CASSFSSYEQYF.

The V and J genes are TRBV7-3 and TRBJ1-2; possibly TRBD1 for D (5 bases). Germline V gene lookup returns CDR1 SGHTA and CDR2 FQGTGA. V lost 3 bases and J 6 bases, leaving 8 bases between the germline ends. The CDR3 length is 12 residues. The DNA of the CDR3 is TGTGCCAGCAGCTTGCAAGGGGATGGCTACACCTTC. This codes for CASSLQGDGYTF.

The V and J genes are TRBV9 and TRBJ2-3; 12 nucleotides align to TRBD2. Looked up from germline, CDR1 is SGDLS and CDR2 is YYNGEE. There are 16 residues in the CDR3. V trimming: 3 bases; J trimming: 7 bases; junction bases outside the gene matches: 9. This chain's CDR3 is CASSERLAGEQNTQYF. The DNA of the CDR3 is TGTGCCAGCAGCGAGCGACTAGCGGGAGAACAAAATACGCAGTATTTT.

This rearrangement joins TRBV18 to TRBJ2-2, with 14 positions matching TRBD2. Germline values: CDR1 KGHSH, CDR2 LQKENI. Unmatched junction bases numbered 4, after V lost 3 bases and J lost 7 bases. The CDR3 spans 16 residues. The CDR3 reads CASSPGLAGVNGELFF. The DNA of the CDR3 is TGTGCCAGCTCACCGGGACTAGCGGGAGTTAACGGGGAGCTGTTTTTT. Variable domain in full (rest from reference TRBV18 and TRBJ2-2): NAGVMQNPRHLVRRRGQEARLRCSPMKGHSHVYWYRQLPEEGLKFMVYLQKENIIDESGMPKERFSAEFPKEGPSILRIQQVVRGDSAAYFCASSPGLAGVNGELFFGEGSRLTVL.

This chain joins TRBV18 and TRBJ2-5; 10 bases line up with TRBD2. Germline V CDR1 and CDR2: KGHSH, LQKENI. V lost 2 bases and J lost 7; bases outside the gene matches: 13. The CDR3 is 17 amino acids. CDR3 sequence reads: CASSPFPSGSRKGTQYF. The CDR3, as DNA: TGTGCCAGCTCACCATTCCCTAGCGGGAGCCGAAAAGGGACCCAGTACTTC.

The V gene is TRBV19, the J gene TRBJ1-2; no clear D. The CDR3 contains 13 residues. Germline V gene lookup returns CDR1 LNHDA and CDR2 SQIVND (reference sequence). V shed 4 bases and J shed 6 bases, with 12 bases lying between them. CDR3 loop: CASSRTGSNGYTF. The CDR3 DNA reads as TGTGCCAGTAGTAGGACGGGGAGCAATGGCTACACCTTC.

The chain links TRBV6-2 or TRBV6-3 to TRBJ2-6; 9 nucleotides match TRBD1. The length of the CDR3 is 18 residues. Germline-derived CDR1 and CDR2 are MNHEY and SVGEGT. The V segment lost 4 bases and the J segment 0 bases; nucleotides outside the gene matches: 7. The CDR3 loop is CASSLDRGFSSGANVLTF. The CDR3 DNA follows: TGTGCCAGCAGTTTGGACAGGGGATTTAGCTCTGGGGCCAACGTCCTGACTTTC.

The rearrangement links TRBV7-9 to TRBJ2-1; 7 bases align to TRBD2. CDR3 length: 15 residues. J lost 7 bases, V lost 4 bases, and 10 bases had no gene match. The germline V gene encodes CDR1 SEHNR and CDR2 FQNEAQ (reference sequence). CDR3 sequence reads: CASSSWEGGWNEQFF. The CDR3 region has the DNA TGTGCCAGCAGCTCTTGGGAGGGTGGATGGAATGAGCAGTTCTTC.